These 19 T cell receptor beta chains were all obtained from the same sample, sequenced in a study of OX40 agonist ivuxolimab in advanced cancers. Some clones are missing from TCRdb's copy, which holds only in-frame ones; the method was immunoSEQ multiplex PCR. The sample holds 90,000 to 95,000 clones, around 87% seen once. The sequencing used CD4+ or CD8+ T cells sorted from blood, collected in a trial of the OX40 agonist ivuxolimab. These receptors originate from an adult with an advanced solid tumor such as melanoma, head and neck, liver or kidney cancer.

The chain uses TRBV5-1 and TRBJ2-1; tentative D call: TRBD2 (5 bases). Germline V gene data show CDR1 as SGHRS and CDR2 as YFSETQ. V was shortened by 5 bases and J by 0 bases, with 12 bases between the two germline ends. The CDR3 loop spans 15 amino acids. CDR3 coding DNA: TGCGCCAGCAGGAGGGTTGGGAGCTCCTACAATGAGCAGTTCTTC. Residues: CASRRVGSSYNEQFF. The full variable domain, rest sourced from reference TRBV5-1 and TRBJ2-1, is KAGVTQTPRYLIKTRGQQVTLSCSPISGHRSVSWYQQTPGQGLQFLFEYFSETQRNKGNFPGRFSGRQFSNSRSEMNVSTLELGDSALYLCASRRVGSSYNEQFFGPGTRLTVL.

This clone came up once. The chain couples TRBV5-1 to TRBJ2-5; 14 nucleotides line up with TRBD2. The CDR3 runs to 17 residues. V shed 4 bases, J shed 2 bases, and the junction held 7 bases outside the gene matches. The germline V gene encodes CDR1 SGHRS and CDR2 YFSETQ. CDR3 bases: TGCGCCAGCAGCCCGGGGGGACTAGCGGGAGATCAAGAGACCCAGTACTTC. Translation gives CASSPGGLAGDQETQYF.

The genes are TRBV30 and TRBJ2-7, with 8 bases identical to TRBD2. Unmatched junction bases numbered 8, after V lost 0 bases and J lost 10 bases. Per germline, CDR1 GTSNPN and CDR2 SVGIG (reference sequence). The CDR3 spans 13 residues. The CDR3 nucleotides are TGTGCCTGGAGTGTTAGTCTAGCGGGTCGTCAGTACTTC. Translated: CAWSVSLAGRQYF. Drawing the rest from reference TRBV30 and TRBJ2-7, the complete variable domain is SQTIHQWPATLVQPVGSPLSLECTVEGTSNPNLYWYRQAAGRGLQLLFYSVGIGQISSEVPQNLSASRPQDRQFILSSKKLLLSDSGFYLCAWSVSLAGRQYFGPGTRLTVT.

V and J are TRBV5-1 and TRBJ1-1, with unresolved D. CDR1 and CDR2 (germline): SGHRS, YFSETQ. The CDR3 has 14 residues. V dropped 0 bases and J dropped 5 bases, with 11 bases sitting between them. The CDR3 coding sequence is TGCGCCAGCAGCTTGGCCGGGGATCGGACTGAAGCTTTCTTT. Translating gives CASSLAGDRTEAFF.

V usage is TRBV5-1 and J usage is TRBJ2-3; D is ambiguous. Germline loops: CDR1 SGHRS, CDR2 YFSETQ. Between the trimmed V and J ends, which lost 0 bases and 0 bases, there was a span of 11 bases. The CDR3 spans 16 residues. The CDR3 is CASSLGATASTDTQYF. CDR3 DNA sequence: TGCGCCAGCAGCTTGGGGGCGACCGCTAGCACAGATACGCAGTATTTT.

DNA of the CDR3: TGTGCCAGCAGTACAGGGGAGAGGGAGCAGTACTTC. This encodes CASSTGEREQYF. The chain recombines TRBV25-1 with TRBJ2-7; TRBD1 matches 7 bases. Trimming cost V 5 bases and J 7 bases; bases outside gene matches: 5. The germline CDR1 and CDR2 sequences are MGHDK and SYGVNS. The CDR3 runs 12 residues.

This clone was observed a few times. The CDR3 does not close with the conserved phenylalanine or tryptophan, likely indicating a read error. The limits of the CDR3 on the DNA are not certain, so only TCRdb's listed CDR3 is given. The chain uses TRBV15 and TRBJ2-7; the listed D gene, TRBD2, was not tested against the DNA. In germline, CDR1 is LNHNV, CDR2 YYDKDF (reference sequence). The CDR3 is 10 residues long, counting both termini. The CDR3 sequence is CATSRPVESL.

This rearrangement joins TRBV7-6 to TRBJ2-7, with 9 nucleotides matching TRBD2. V dropped 5 bases and J dropped 3; count of bases not matched to a gene: 11. This CDR3 region has 16 residues. Germline V gives CDR1 SGHVS, CDR2 FNYEAQ. The CDR3 protein is CASSPLAGSPYYEQYF. Written as DNA, the CDR3 is TGTGCCAGCAGCCCCCTAGCGGGGAGCCCATACTACGAGCAGTACTTC. The variable domain in full, with the rest retrieved from reference TRBV7-6 and TRBJ2-7, is GAGVSQSPRYKVTKRGQDVALRCDPISGHVSLYWYRQALGQGPEFLTYFNYEAQQDKSGLPNDRFSAERPEGSISTLTIQRTEQRDSAMYRCASSPLAGSPYYEQYFGPGTRLTVT.

This clone was counted a few times. This sequence joins TRBV7-9 and TRBJ2-7; TRBD2 agrees at 11 bases. CDR3 length equals 15 residues. CDR1 is SEHNR and CDR2 is FQNEAQ in the germline V gene (reference sequence). V shed 5 bases, J shed 3 bases, and the junction held 6 bases outside the gene matches. The CDR3 reads CASSHTSGSSYEQYF. As DNA, the CDR3 is TGTGCCAGCAGCCATACTAGCGGGAGTAGCTACGAGCAGTACTTC.

The V gene is TRBV30, the J gene TRBJ2-1; no clear D gene. The V gene lost 2 bases and the J gene lost 6 bases, with 14 bases spanning the gap. CDR1 and CDR2 from the germline V gene are GTSNPN and SVGIG (reference sequence). The CDR3 loop spans 14 amino acids. As DNA, the CDR3 is TGTGCCTGGAGTAAAGGAGACGTTAGCAATGAGCAGTTCTTC. This translates into CAWSKGDVSNEQFF. Using reference TRBV30 and TRBJ2-1 for the parts outside the CDR3, the full variable domain is SQTIHQWPATLVQPVGSPLSLECTVEGTSNPNLYWYRQAAGRGLQLLFYSVGIGQISSEVPQNLSASRPQDRQFILSSKKLLLSDSGFYLCAWSKGDVSNEQFFGPGTRLTVL.

The V gene is TRBV9, the J gene TRBJ1-5; D uncertain. CDR3 length: 15 residues. V lost 0 bases to trimming and J lost 0 bases, with 7 bases between them. The germline CDR1 and CDR2 sequences are SGDLS and YYNGEE. In nucleotides, the CDR3 is TGTGCCAGCAGCGTAGCGGGTAGTAGCAATCAGCCCCAGCATTTT. It is translated as CASSVAGSSNQPQHF.

This clone was counted a few times. The V gene is TRBV28, the J gene TRBJ2-7; the D call may be TRBD1 or TRBD2 (7 bases each). Trimming stripped 5 bases from V and 1 base from J, with 21 bases between. The CDR3 runs to 17 residues. Germline CDR1 is MDHEN and CDR2 is SYDVKM. CDR3 region: CASSRILGGTESYEQYF. CDR3 coding DNA: TGTGCCAGCAGTAGGATTCTGGGGGGGACAGAGTCCTACGAGCAGTACTTC.

Remarks on this clone: At one boundary the junction diverges from the germline segment, which might be a read error. This chain uses TRBV7-2 with TRBJ1-2; D gene ambiguous. Per germline, CDR1 SGHTA and CDR2 FQGNSA. This CDR3 comprises 12 residues. The CDR3 DNA is TGTGCCAGCAGCCCCTTGAACTATCGCTACACCTTC. Translation: CASSPLNYRYTF. Variable domain in full (rest from reference TRBV7-2 and TRBJ1-2): GAGVSQSPSNKVTEKGKDVELRCDPISGHTALYWYRQSLGQGLEFLIYFQGNSAPDKSGLPSDRFSAERTGGSVSTLTIQRTQQEDSAVYLCASSPLNYRYTFGSGTRLTVV.

The V gene is TRBV7-9, the J gene TRBJ2-3, with TRBD1 identical over 10 bases. This CDR3 has 16 residues. Trimming removed 3 bases from V and 1 base from J; junction bases left unmatched: 4. CDR1 SEHNR and CDR2 FQNEAQ come from the germline V gene (reference sequence). DNA for the CDR3: TGTGCCAGCAGCTTGCGACAGGGGGCCGGCACAGATACGCAGTATTTT. Encoded protein: CASSLRQGAGTDTQYF.

This clone was counted only a few times. The chain has TRBV5-4 and TRBJ2-1; tentative D call: TRBD2 (5 bases). The CDR3 covers 13 residues. Germline loops: CDR1 SGHNT, CDR2 YYREEE (reference sequence). V lost 0 bases and J lost 7, with 8 bases in between. CDR3 sequence: CASSLVGVNEQFF. The DNA of the CDR3 is TGTGCCAGCAGCTTGGTCGGGGTAAATGAGCAGTTCTTC.

The chain couples TRBV6-4 to TRBJ2-3; a possible D gene is TRBD2 (7 bases). Trimming shortened V by 0 bases and J by 3 bases, and 19 bases separated the two germline ends. The CDR3 sequence is 18 residues long. The V gene's germline CDR1 is MRHNA and CDR2 SNTAGT. The CDR3 sequence is CASSDSNLGLGGTDTQYF. The CDR3 bases are TGTGCCAGCAGTGACTCCAACCTCGGACTAGGGGGGACAGATACGCAGTATTTT.

Notes on this clone: The junction and the germline gene differ at one end; a read error may be behind it. The rearrangement uses TRBV13 and TRBJ1-5; TRBD1 might be the D (5 bases). The CDR3 covers 16 residues. Germline V gene lookup returns CDR1 PRHDT and CDR2 FYEKMQ (reference sequence). The CDR3 DNA reads as TGTGCCAGCAGCATAGGTGGGGGGGAGAACAATCAGCCCCAGCATTTT. It specifies CASSIGGGENNQPQHF.

In its sample, this clone was seen a few times. The chain carries TRBV5-3 and TRBJ2-7; D unresolved. TRBV5-3 is known as an ORF, though its function is uncertain. V lost 1 base and J lost 5, with 7 bases in between. The CDR3 spans 12 residues. CDR3 bases: TGTGCCAGAAGCTTGAAGGCAGACGAGCAGTACGTC. Protein: CARSLKADEQYV.

CDR3 in DNA: TGTGCCAGCAGGCGAACGGGCCCAGCGACCGGGGAGCTGTTTTTT. Translated: CASRRTGPATGELFF. The V call is TRBV27, the J call TRBJ2-2; D call uncertain. Per germline, CDR1 MNHEY and CDR2 SMNVEV (reference sequence). V lost 6 bases, J lost 5 bases, and 16 bases lay in between. The CDR3 is 15 amino acids.